Presented here are 27 T cell receptor beta chains from one specimen sequenced in a study of T cells in Graves' hyperthyroidism and ophthalmopathy. Amplified TCR beta CDR3 regions derived from RNA transcripts. HTBI primers drove first-round RT-PCR of the TCR CDR3. Using its own MiXCR run on the multiplex PCR reads, TCRdb lists one record per CDR3 protein. The profile covers 400,000 to 500,000 distinct CDR3 sequences, with roughly an eighth appearing a single time and about 5% taken by the ten largest. Input material: blood. The receptors shown here come from a woman younger than 30 with Graves' hyperthyroidism.

The chain uses TRBV6-2 or TRBV6-3 and TRBJ2-7; 8 bases map to TRBD2. Germline CDR1 MNHEY, CDR2 SVGEGT. This CDR3 has 16 amino acids. Germline trimming cut 2 bases from V and 3 bases from J; bases unmatched to any gene: 9. The CDR3 reads CASSYVSREGFYEQYF. DNA of the CDR3: TGTGCCAGCAGTTACGTATCACGGGAGGGATTCTACGAGCAGTACTTC.

This chain connects TRBV5-4 to TRBJ2-5; TRBD1 matches 8 bases. This CDR3 comprises 16 residues. CDR1 and CDR2 from the germline V gene are SGHNT and YYREEE (reference sequence). With 3 bases clipped from V and 4 bases from J, the junction kept 11 bases outside the gene matches. The CDR3 protein is CASSSPIGQGGETQYF. DNA for the CDR3: TGTGCCAGCAGCTCGCCGATCGGACAGGGAGGAGAGACCCAGTACTTC. Together with reference TRBV5-4 and TRBJ2-5, the CDR3 gives the full variable domain: ETGVTQSPTHLIKTRGQQVTLRCSSQSGHNTVSWYQQALGQGPQFIFQYYREEENGRGNFPPRFSGLQFPNYSSELNVNALELDDSALYLCASSSPIGQGGETQYFGPGTRLLVL.

The CDR3 protein is CASSYRAGAYNEQFF. The CDR3 nucleotides read TGTGCCAGCAGTTACCGGGCAGGGGCCTACAATGAGCAGTTCTTC. V gene TRBV6-2 or TRBV6-3 combines with J gene TRBJ2-1, with D tentatively TRBD1 (6 bases). The CDR3 spans 15 residues. Trimming stripped 2 bases from V and 2 bases from J, with 10 bases between. CDR1 and CDR2 from the germline V gene are MNHEY and SVGEGT.

This clonotype was counted a single time. The chain is built from TRBV13 and TRBJ2-1, with 12 bases aligning to TRBD2. Germline CDR1 is PRHDT and CDR2 is FYEKMQ (reference sequence). This CDR3 contains 14 residues. V lost 4 bases and J lost 8; bases outside the gene matches: 3. This chain's CDR3 is CASSSSGRVHEQFF. Written as DNA, the CDR3 is TGTGCCAGCAGCTCTAGCGGGAGGGTACATGAGCAGTTCTTC.

Comments on this clonotype: A much more abundant neighbour one base away suggests this may be a read error. The CDR3: CASSVTGGGDDQYF. In nucleotides, the CDR3 is TGTGCCAGCAGTGTGACAGGGGGCGGGGATGATCAGTACTTC. V is TRBV7-2 and J is TRBJ2-7; TRBD1 agrees at 10 bases. This CDR3 is 14 amino acids long. V was clipped by 6 bases and J by 10 bases; unmatched bases: 12. The germline gives CDR1 SGHTA, CDR2 FQGNSA.

The table lists this clonotype with many counts. The rearrangement links TRBV6-1 to TRBJ2-7; D could derive from TRBD1 or TRBD2 (5 bases each). The CDR3 length is 14 residues. V was trimmed by 6 bases and J by 5 bases, leaving 17 bases between them. From germline, CDR1 is MNHNS and CDR2 SASEGT. The chain's CDR3 is CASRGEGAFNEQYF. The CDR3 DNA sequence: TGTGCCAGCAGGGGGGAAGGGGCCTTCAACGAGCAGTACTTC.

Ten or more counts support this clonotype. The chain uses TRBV19 and TRBJ2-3; D possibly corresponds to TRBD1 (6 bases). V lost 10 bases and J 1 base, leaving 15 bases between the germline ends. The CDR3 spans 14 residues. The germline V gene encodes CDR1 LNHDA and CDR2 SQIVND (reference sequence). As DNA, the CDR3 is TGTGCCACAGCAGGGGACGGACGCACAGATACGCAGTATTTT. This codes for CATAGDGRTDTQYF.

This clonotype came up many times. The chain couples TRBV9 to TRBJ1-4; maybe TRBD1 (5 bases). This CDR3 contains 15 residues. Germline V gives CDR1 SGDLS, CDR2 YYNGEE. V was cut by 3 bases and J by 7 bases, with 16 bases left in between. CDR3 in DNA: TGTGCCAGCAGCGCCCATCCCGGCCAGGGTGAAAAACTGTTTTTT. Translating it yields CASSAHPGQGEKLFF. The whole variable domain, remainder taken from reference TRBV9 and TRBJ1-4, is DSGVTQTPKHLITATGQRVTLRCSPRSGDLSVYWYQQSLDQGLQFLIQYYNGEERAKGNILERFSAQQFPDLHSELNLSSLELGDSALYFCASSAHPGQGEKLFFGSGTQLSVL.

This clonotype appeared many times. The chain couples TRBV7-9 to TRBJ2-7, with D possibly being TRBD1 (5 bases). Germline V gene data show CDR1 as SEHNR and CDR2 as FQNEAQ (reference sequence). The CDR3 extends over 16 amino acids. With 4 bases removed from V and 0 bases from J, the gap between germline ends came to 16 bases. The CDR3 is CASSSEDRGPSYEQYF. CDR3 DNA sequence: TGTGCCAGCAGCTCGGAAGACAGAGGACCCTCCTACGAGCAGTACTTC.

The chain couples TRBV7-8 to TRBJ2-7; no clear D. The CDR3 runs to 14 residues. V was cut by 3 bases and J by 7 bases, with 16 bases left in between. Germline CDR1 SGHVS, CDR2 FQNEAQ. CDR3 protein: CASSFYQRDREQYF. The CDR3 DNA reads as TGTGCCAGCAGCTTCTACCAGCGAGATCGAGAGCAGTACTTC.

In its sample, this clonotype was seen a few times. This rearrangement joins TRBV19 to TRBJ2-3; 10 nucleotides align to TRBD2. After removal of 3 bases from V and 1 base from J, the junction contained 10 bases not matched to a gene. Per the germline V gene, CDR1 is LNHDA and CDR2 is SQIVND (reference sequence). This CDR3 contains 18 residues. CDR3 sequence reads: CASSIGASGTSGTDTQYF. The CDR3 DNA reads as TGTGCCAGTAGTATCGGGGCCTCGGGGACTAGCGGCACAGATACGCAGTATTTT.

This clonotype occurred a few times. V usage is TRBV5-1 and J usage is TRBJ2-3, with a possible D match to TRBD2 (6 bases). This CDR3 is 14 amino acids long. CDR1 is SGHRS and CDR2 is YFSETQ in the germline V gene. V shed 3 bases and J shed 5 bases, with 13 bases lying between them. The CDR3 here is CASSWTTGVDTQYF. DNA of the CDR3: TGCGCCAGCAGCTGGACTACTGGGGTAGATACGCAGTATTTT.

This clonotype was seen at least ten times. The chain combines TRBV18 with TRBJ2-7; 9 bases are a match to TRBD1. V was pared by 5 bases and J by 2 bases, with 7 bases of the junction left unmatched. The CDR3 contains 15 residues. The germline V gene encodes CDR1 KGHSH and CDR2 LQKENI. As DNA, the CDR3 is TGTGCCAGCTCATTGGACAGGGGAGTAACCTACGAGCAGTACTTC. Translation: CASSLDRGVTYEQYF.

This clonotype was found many times. This chain connects TRBV20-1 to TRBJ1-1, with 8 bases matching TRBD1. Unmatched junction bases numbered 9, after V lost 6 bases and J lost 6 bases. Germline V CDR1 and CDR2: DFQATT, SNEGSKA (reference sequence). This CDR3 has 13 residues. CDR3 DNA sequence: TGCAGTGCGCAACCGCCGGGACAGGCTGAAGCTTTCTTT. The encoded protein is CSAQPPGQAEAFF.

There are many counts of this clonotype. V is TRBV2 and J is TRBJ1-5; D is possibly TRBD1 (6 bases). Germline lookup yields CDR1 SNHLY and CDR2 FYNNEI. Trimming took 6 bases from V and 6 from J, leaving 12 bases between them. The CDR3 totals 13 residues. CDR3 nucleotide sequence: TGTGCCAGCAGGGGGACATATGGTCAGCCCCAGCATTTT. Its protein product is CASRGTYGQPQHF.

The chain carries TRBV5-1 and TRBJ1-6; 10 nucleotides match TRBD1. This CDR3 is 16 amino acids long. The germline V gene encodes CDR1 SGHRS and CDR2 YFSETQ. Trimming cost V 4 bases and J 6 bases; bases outside gene matches: 7. The chain's CDR3 is CASSAGQGIGNSPLHF. DNA of the CDR3: TGCGCCAGCAGCGCGGGACAGGGGATCGGTAATTCACCCCTCCACTTT. Full variable domain (remainder filled in from reference TRBV5-1 and TRBJ1-6): KAGVTQTPRYLIKTRGQQVTLSCSPISGHRSVSWYQQTPGQGLQFLFEYFSETQRNKGNFPGRFSGRQFSNSRSEMNVSTLELGDSALYLCASSAGQGIGNSPLHFGNGTRLTVT.

V gene TRBV30 combines with J gene TRBJ2-3; D not certain. CDR1 is GTSNPN and CDR2 is SVGIG in the germline V gene (reference sequence). Trimming removed 0 bases from V and 6 bases from J, with 10 bases in between. This CDR3 has 13 residues. The CDR3 DNA sequence: TGTGCCTGGAGTGTACAGTATCTGGATACGCAGTATTTT. Translation: CAWSVQYLDTQYF.

V and J are TRBV9 and TRBJ1-1; the D gene is possibly TRBD1 (5 bases). Deletions cut 0 bases from V and 5 bases from J, with 11 bases between. Germline assignment: CDR1 SGDLS and CDR2 YYNGEE. The CDR3 has 14 residues. DNA of the CDR3: TGTGCCAGCAGCGTAGGGGGGGAGAGGACTGAAGCTTTCTTT. Translation: CASSVGGERTEAFF.

This clonotype has just one count. The chain uses TRBV19 and TRBJ1-5; D gene uncertain. The CDR3 runs 16 residues. Germline V lookup: CDR1 LNHDA, CDR2 SQIVND (reference sequence). V was pared by 3 bases and J by 2 bases, with 14 bases between. For the CDR3, the DNA is TGTGCCAGTAGTATTTTGATCTTAAAGGGCAATCAGCCCCAGCATTTT. Amino acids: CASSILILKGNQPQHF. Full variable domain (outside the CDR3, taken from reference TRBV19 and TRBJ1-5): DGGITQSPKYLFRKEGQNVTLSCEQNLNHDAMYWYRQDPGQGLRLIYYSQIVNDFQKGDIAEGYSVSREKKESFPLTVTSAQKNPTAFYLCASSILILKGNQPQHFGDGTRLSIL.

The J gene is TRBJ2-5, the V gene TRBV6-1; perhaps TRBD1 as D (5 bases). Trimming stripped 6 bases from V and 5 bases from J, with 16 bases between. This CDR3 spans 14 amino acids. Germline lookup yields CDR1 MNHNS and CDR2 SASEGT. The CDR3: CASRAAGRRETQYF. DNA of the CDR3: TGTGCCAGCAGAGCCGCAGGGCGCCGGGAGACCCAGTACTTC.

This clonotype appeared many times. V gene TRBV10-3 combines with J gene TRBJ1-1; tentative D call: TRBD1 (5 bases). CDR1 and CDR2 (germline): ENHRY, SYGVKD. The CDR3 sequence is 13 residues long. V lost 8 bases and J lost 4, with 14 bases in between. The CDR3 loop is CAIGGPGGTEAFF. CDR3 nucleotide sequence: TGTGCCATCGGCGGACCCGGGGGCACTGAAGCTTTCTTT.

This clonotype was picked up a small number of times. V usage is TRBV19 and J usage is TRBJ1-1, with 10 bases that match TRBD1. The ends lost 1 base at V and 3 bases at J; junction bases unmatched: 5. The CDR3 contains 16 residues. CDR1 LNHDA and CDR2 SQIVND come from the germline V gene (reference sequence). The DNA for the CDR3 is TGTGCCAGTAGTATAGTGCCTGGGACAGGGGACACTGAAGCTTTCTTT. It yields the protein CASSIVPGTGDTEAFF.

This clonotype has at least ten counts. CDR3 in amino acids: CASSSSGTSGYEQFF. CDR3 in DNA: TGTGCCAGCAGCTCATCCGGGACTAGTGGCTATGAGCAGTTCTTC. The chain couples TRBV7-3 to TRBJ2-1; 8 positions agree with TRBD2. CDR3 length: 15 amino acids. J gave up 8 bases and V 4 bases, and 10 bases lay outside the gene matches. Germline values: CDR1 SGHTA, CDR2 FQGTGA. The whole variable domain, filled in from reference TRBV7-3 and TRBJ2-1, reads GAGVSQTPSNKVTEKGKYVELRCDPISGHTALYWYRQSLGQGPEFLIYFQGTGAADDSGLPNDRFFAVRPEGSVSTLKIQRTERGDSAVYLCASSSSGTSGYEQFFGPGTRLTVL.

The chain is built from TRBV30 and TRBJ1-3; TRBD1 aligns across 9 bases. CDR1 GTSNPN and CDR2 SVGIG come from the germline V gene (reference sequence). The J segment lost 0 bases and the V segment lost 3 bases, leaving 12 bases of the junction unmatched. The CDR3 consists of 18 residues. CDR3 nucleotide sequence: TGTGCCTGGAGCCCGGACAGGGGCCGCTCTGTCTCTGGAAACACCATATATTTT. The encoded protein is CAWSPDRGRSVSGNTIYF.

A word on this clonotype: The junction and the germline gene differ at one end; a read error may be behind it. The chain uses TRBV15 and TRBJ1-5, with D perhaps matching TRBD1 (5 bases). This CDR3 region has 14 residues. In germline, CDR1 is LNHNV, CDR2 YYDKDF (reference sequence). The CDR3 protein is CVTSRDQGRQPQHF. DNA of the CDR3: TGTGTCACCAGCAGAGATCAGGGTCGTCAGCCCCAGCATTTT.

In its sample, this clonotype was seen many times. The genes are TRBV13 and TRBJ2-5; the match to TRBD2 covers 13 bases. The CDR3 is 16 residues long. V gave up 5 bases and J gave up 1 base; unmatched junction bases: 4. Germline V gene lookup returns CDR1 PRHDT and CDR2 FYEKMQ (reference sequence). The CDR3 here is CASSIRLAGGQETQYF. CDR3 bases: TGTGCCAGCAGCATTCGACTAGCGGGGGGCCAAGAGACCCAGTACTTC.

The V and J genes are TRBV19 and TRBJ2-7; D might be TRBD2 (5 bases). Germline values: CDR1 LNHDA, CDR2 SQIVND (reference sequence). The CDR3 sequence is 12 residues long. V was pared by 5 bases and J by 6 bases, with 11 bases between. The CDR3 nucleotides are TGTGCCAGTAGTGAGGGAATTGGCGAGCAGTACTTC. Translated, it gives CASSEGIGEQYF.